This entry describes one TCR beta chain. The data were taken from a study of blood T cell repertoires in COVID-19. Whole-study context: Sample material is recorded as cDNA or gDNA derived from T cells, B-cell-depleted T cells, or PBMCs.

The germline V gene encodes CDR1 MNHEY and CDR2 SVGEGT. CDR3 length: 15 residues. J lost 2 bases, V lost 2 bases, and 6 bases had no gene match. Repertoires were generated with immunoSEQ multiplex PCR, while TCRdb's copy carries only in-frame clones and drops some. The data show 150,000 to 250,000 clones, roughly 82% seen once. The genes are TRBV6-2 or TRBV6-3 and TRBJ2-7; 7 positions match TRBD1. The receptor was derived from a man in his forties who had recovered from COVID-19. Sequenced material: PBMCs or T cells enriched from blood (not recorded which). The CDR3 region is CASSYRTGQPYEQYF. Here the CDR3 DNA reads TGTGCCAGCAGTTACCGGACGGGACAGCCCTACGAGCAGTACTTC.